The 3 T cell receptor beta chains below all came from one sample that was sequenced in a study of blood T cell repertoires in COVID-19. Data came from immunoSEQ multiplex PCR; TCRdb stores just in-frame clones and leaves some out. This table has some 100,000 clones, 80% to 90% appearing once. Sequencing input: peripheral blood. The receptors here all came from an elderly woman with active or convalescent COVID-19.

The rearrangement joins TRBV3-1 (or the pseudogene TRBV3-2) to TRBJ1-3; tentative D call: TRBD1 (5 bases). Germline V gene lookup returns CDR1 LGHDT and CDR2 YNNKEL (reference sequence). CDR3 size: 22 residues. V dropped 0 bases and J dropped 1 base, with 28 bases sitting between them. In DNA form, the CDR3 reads TGTGCCAGCAGCCAAGATTTAGCTAGACCACCCGGGACGGGAGCGTCTGGAAACACCATATATTTT. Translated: CASSQDLARPPGTGASGNTIYF.

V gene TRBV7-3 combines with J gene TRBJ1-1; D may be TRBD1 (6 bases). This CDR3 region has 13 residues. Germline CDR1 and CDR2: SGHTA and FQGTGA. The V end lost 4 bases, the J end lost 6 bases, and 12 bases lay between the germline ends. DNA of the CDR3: TGTGCCAGCAGCTCAGGGGCGTTCGCTGAAGCTTTCTTT. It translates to CASSSGAFAEAFF. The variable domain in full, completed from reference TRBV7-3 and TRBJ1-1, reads GAGVSQTPSNKVTEKGKYVELRCDPISGHTALYWYRQSLGQGPEFLIYFQGTGAADDSGLPNDRFFAVRPEGSVSTLKIQRTERGDSAVYLCASSSGAFAEAFFGQGTRLTVV.

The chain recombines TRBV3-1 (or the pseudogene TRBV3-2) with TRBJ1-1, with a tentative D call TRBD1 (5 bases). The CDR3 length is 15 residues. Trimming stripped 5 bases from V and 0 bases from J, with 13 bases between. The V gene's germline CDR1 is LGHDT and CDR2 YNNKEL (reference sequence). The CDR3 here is CASSADTSMNTEAFF. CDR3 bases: TGTGCCAGCAGCGCGGACACTTCCATGAACACTGAAGCTTTCTTT.